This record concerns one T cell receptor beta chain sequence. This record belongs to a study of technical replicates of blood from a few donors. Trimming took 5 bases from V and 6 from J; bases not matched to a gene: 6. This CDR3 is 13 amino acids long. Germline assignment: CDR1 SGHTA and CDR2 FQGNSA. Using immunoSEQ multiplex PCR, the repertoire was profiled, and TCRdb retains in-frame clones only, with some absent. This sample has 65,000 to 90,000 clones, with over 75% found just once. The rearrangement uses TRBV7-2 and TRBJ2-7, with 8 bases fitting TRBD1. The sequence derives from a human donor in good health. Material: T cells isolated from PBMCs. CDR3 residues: CASSVRDRREQYF. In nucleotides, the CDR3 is TGTGCCAGCAGCGTCCGGGACAGGCGCGAGCAGTACTTC. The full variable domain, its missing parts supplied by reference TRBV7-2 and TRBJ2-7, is GAGVSQSPSNKVTEKGKDVELRCDPISGHTALYWYRQSLGQGLEFLIYFQGNSAPDKSGLPSDRFSAERTGGSVSTLTIQRTQQEDSAVYLCASSVRDRREQYFGPGTRLTVT.